One sample yielded the 20 T cell receptor beta chains listed below, sequenced in a study of OX40 agonist ivuxolimab in advanced cancers. The repertoire was sequenced with immunoSEQ multiplex PCR; TCRdb's copy has only in-frame clones and lacks some. The table records more than 50,000 clones, 84% of them present only once. Sequencing was performed on CD4+ or CD8+ T cells sorted from blood, taken in a trial of the OX40 agonist ivuxolimab. The receptors derive from an adult with an advanced solid tumor such as melanoma, head and neck, liver or kidney cancer.

This chain joins TRBV28 and TRBJ2-5; tentatively, D is TRBD1 or TRBD2 (5 bases each). Between the trimmed V and J ends, which lost 4 bases and 5 bases, there was a span of 20 bases. The CDR3 is made up of 16 amino acids. The germline gives CDR1 MDHEN, CDR2 SYDVKM. The CDR3 DNA is TGTGCCAGCAGTTGGGGGTCGGCCCCATCAAGGGAGACCCAGTACTTC. Its protein product is CASSWGSAPSRETQYF. Full variable domain (outside the CDR3, taken from reference TRBV28 and TRBJ2-5): DVKVTQSSRYLVKRTGEKVFLECVQDMDHENMFWYRQDPGLGLRLIYFSYDVKMKEKGDIPEGYSVSREKKERFSLILESASTNQTSMYLCASSWGSAPSRETQYFGPGTRLLVL.

This clone was counted a single time. This chain links TRBV6-6 with TRBJ1-2; D gene unclear. This CDR3 region has 13 residues. Trimming shortened V by 5 bases and J by 2 bases, and 9 bases separated the two germline ends. Germline values: CDR1 MNHNY, CDR2 SVGAGI (reference sequence). This CDR3 reads CASSPDGNYGYTF. The CDR3 DNA sequence: TGTGCCAGCAGTCCCGACGGAAACTATGGCTACACCTTC.

The chain links TRBV25-1 to TRBJ1-4; 7 bases align to TRBD1. The V gene end was trimmed by 2 bases and the J gene end by 11 bases; junction bases not matched to a gene: 11. The CDR3 is made up of 15 amino acids. CDR1 is MGHDK and CDR2 is SYGVNS in the germline V gene. The CDR3 nucleotides are TGTGCCAGCAGTGAAAGAACAGGGGCCGACGGTAAACTGTTTTTT. The encoded protein is CASSERTGADGKLFF.

DNA for the CDR3: TGTGCCAGCAGCGAGGCCCTGGAGACCCAGTACTTC. This gives the protein CASSEALETQYF. The chain has TRBV6-1 and TRBJ2-5; D remains ambiguous. The CDR3 loop spans 12 amino acids. Trimming stripped 6 bases from V and 5 bases from J, with 10 bases between. Germline V gene sequence: CDR1 MNHNS, CDR2 SASEGT.

Details on this clone: Germline is not matched at one junction end, which may reflect a read error. The chain has TRBV30 and TRBJ1-2; D is possibly TRBD1 (6 bases). The length of the CDR3 is 14 residues. The V gene's germline CDR1 is GTSNPN and CDR2 SVGIG (reference sequence). CDR3 region: CAWSLSRDIGPEAF. CDR3 sequence (DNA): TGTGCCTGGAGTCTCTCCCGGGACATCGGACCGGAAGCCTTC.

The rearrangement uses TRBV9 and TRBJ2-2; D unclear. The V end was cut by 3 bases, the J end by 6 bases, with 12 bases between. The CDR3 runs to 14 residues. Germline V gene data show CDR1 as SGDLS and CDR2 as YYNGEE. The DNA for the CDR3 is TGTGCCAGCAGCGAAGCCGAGATCTCCGGGGAGCTGTTTTTT. Encoded protein: CASSEAEISGELFF.

The V gene is TRBV5-6, the J gene TRBJ1-6; 9 nucleotides match TRBD1. The CDR3 is made up of 16 amino acids. CDR1 and CDR2 from the germline V gene are SGHDT and YYEEEE. V was pared by 4 bases and J by 1 base, with 3 bases of the junction left unmatched. The CDR3 DNA reads TGTGCCAGCAGCCAGGGGACAGGGTCCTATAATTCACCCCTCCACTTT. Protein: CASSQGTGSYNSPLHF. Variable domain in full (rest from reference TRBV5-6 and TRBJ1-6): DAGVTQSPTHLIKTRGQQVTLRCSPKSGHDTVSWYQQALGQGPQFIFQYYEEEERQRGNFPDRFSGHQFPNYSSELNVNALLLGDSALYLCASSQGTGSYNSPLHFGNGTRLTVT.

The chain combines TRBV4-1 with TRBJ2-5, with 11 bases aligning to TRBD2. Germline V gene data show CDR1 as MGHRA and CDR2 as YSYEKL. The CDR3 extends over 20 amino acids. Trimming cost V 4 bases and J 5 bases; bases outside gene matches: 21. Here the CDR3 reads CASSRLGTSGAGGPRETQYF. CDR3 DNA: TGCGCCAGCAGCCGCCTCGGGACTAGCGGTGCGGGGGGGCCCAGGGAGACCCAGTACTTC.

The chain combines TRBV27 with TRBJ1-5; D is unresolved. With 6 bases removed from V and 4 bases from J, the gap between germline ends came to 13 bases. The CDR3 consists of 14 residues. CDR1 is MNHEY, CDR2 SMNVEV, per germline (reference sequence). CDR3 amino acids: CASSIGWANQPQHF. CDR3 nucleotides: TGTGCCAGCAGCATCGGGTGGGCTAATCAGCCCCAGCATTTT.

V and J are TRBV10-3 and TRBJ2-5; TRBD1 matches at 7 bases. Germline values: CDR1 ENHRY, CDR2 SYGVKD. V gave up 5 bases and J gave up 1 base; unmatched junction bases: 7. The CDR3 has 15 residues. This CDR3 is CAISYLRTGQETQYF. The CDR3 bases are TGTGCCATCAGTTATTTAAGGACAGGCCAAGAGACCCAGTACTTC.

The V and J genes are TRBV2 and TRBJ1-1; D gene unclear. The ends were cut back, 6 bases at V and 0 bases at J, with 20 bases in the middle. The germline V gene encodes CDR1 SNHLY and CDR2 FYNNEI. The CDR3 runs 17 residues. Here the CDR3 reads CASRYPRGEGMNTEAFF. Written as DNA, the CDR3 is TGTGCCAGCAGATACCCACGCGGGGAGGGCATGAACACTGAAGCTTTCTTT.

This rearrangement joins TRBV30 to TRBJ1-1, with no clear D. The CDR3 loop spans 14 amino acids. The germline CDR1 and CDR2 sequences are GTSNPN and SVGIG (reference sequence). V gave up 0 bases and J gave up 0 bases, with 8 bases separating them. CDR3 sequence reads: CAWSVGPLNTEAFF. DNA of the CDR3: TGTGCCTGGAGTGTAGGACCCCTGAACACTGAAGCTTTCTTT.

V gene TRBV2 combines with J gene TRBJ1-5; TRBD1 matches 7 bases. The CDR3 length is 15 residues. Germline lookup yields CDR1 SNHLY and CDR2 FYNNEI. J gave up 6 bases and V 3 bases, and 8 bases lay outside the gene matches. CDR3 sequence reads: CASSDSPGGGQPQHF. The CDR3 DNA sequence: TGTGCCAGCAGTGATTCTCCAGGGGGGGGTCAGCCCCAGCATTTT. The variable domain in full, with the rest retrieved from reference TRBV2 and TRBJ1-5, is EPEVTQTPSHQVTQMGQEVILRCVPISNHLYFYWYRQILGQKVEFLVSFYNNEISEKSEIFDDQFSVERPDGSNFTLKIRSTKLEDSAMYFCASSDSPGGGQPQHFGDGTRLSIL.

The CDR3, as DNA: TGTGCCAGCAGTTACCCGGGACTAGCGGGAAATGAGCAGTTCTTC. It yields the protein CASSYPGLAGNEQFF. The V call is TRBV7-9, the J call TRBJ2-1; 13 positions agree with TRBD2. Trimming removed 6 bases from V and 7 bases from J; junction bases left unmatched: 6. This CDR3 is built from 15 residues. The germline V gene has CDR1 SEHNR and CDR2 FQNEAQ (reference sequence).

The V gene is TRBV7-2, the J gene TRBJ2-3, with D hard to call. Between the trimmed V and J ends, which lost 3 bases and 4 bases, there was a span of 5 bases. The CDR3 is 12 residues long. The germline CDR1 and CDR2 sequences are SGHTA and FQGNSA. The CDR3 sequence: CASSFYADTQYF. The CDR3 coding sequence is TGTGCCAGCAGCTTCTACGCAGATACGCAGTATTTT.

The chain couples TRBV30 to TRBJ1-4; D is perhaps TRBD1 (5 bases). Trimming took off 0 bases at V and 4 bases at J, with 18 bases between the two ends. Germline CDR1 GTSNPN, CDR2 SVGIG (reference sequence). The CDR3 totals 17 residues. The CDR3 here is CAWSVPSGIQGNEKLFF. The CDR3 DNA sequence: TGTGCCTGGAGTGTACCCTCGGGGATTCAGGGTAATGAAAAACTGTTTTTT. The full variable domain, with the rest looked up from reference TRBV30 and TRBJ1-4, is SQTIHQWPATLVQPVGSPLSLECTVEGTSNPNLYWYRQAAGRGLQLLFYSVGIGQISSEVPQNLSASRPQDRQFILSSKKLLLSDSGFYLCAWSVPSGIQGNEKLFFGSGTQLSVL.

The V call is TRBV28, the J call TRBJ2-1; D might be TRBD1 (6 bases). Germline V gene data show CDR1 as MDHEN and CDR2 as SYDVKM. V lost 2 bases and J 5 bases, leaving 19 bases between the germline ends. The CDR3 is made up of 17 amino acids. The CDR3 loop is CASSLDQGLGADNEQFF. The DNA for the CDR3 is TGTGCCAGCAGTTTAGACCAGGGTCTGGGGGCCGACAATGAGCAGTTCTTC. The variable domain in full, with the rest retrieved from reference TRBV28 and TRBJ2-1, is DVKVTQSSRYLVKRTGEKVFLECVQDMDHENMFWYRQDPGLGLRLIYFSYDVKMKEKGDIPEGYSVSREKKERFSLILESASTNQTSMYLCASSLDQGLGADNEQFFGPGTRLTVL.

This chain links TRBV5-1 with TRBJ1-4; 7 bases agree with TRBD1. This CDR3 comprises 17 residues. Germline CDR1 SGHRS, CDR2 YFSETQ. With 2 bases clipped from V and 7 bases from J, the junction kept 14 bases outside the gene matches. The DNA of the CDR3 is TGCGCCAGCAGCTTAAGCGGGCAAGGGGGCTTGGGTGAAAAACTGTTTTTT. Its translation is CASSLSGQGGLGEKLFF.

The chain recombines TRBV11-2 with TRBJ1-1; possibly TRBD1 for D (5 bases). The CDR3 has 14 residues. Trimming took off 1 base at V and 1 base at J, with 7 bases between the two ends. CDR1 and CDR2 from the germline V gene are SGHAT and FQNNGV. The CDR3 sequence is CASSLVGGNTEAFF. CDR3 sequence (DNA): TGTGCCAGCAGCTTAGTGGGGGGGAACACTGAAGCTTTCTTT.

This clone has only one observation. Here the CDR3 reads CASRLAGGYNEQFF. In nucleotides, the CDR3 is TGTGCCAGCAGACTAGCGGGAGGGTACAATGAGCAGTTCTTC. The chain uses TRBV27 and TRBJ2-1; 13 nucleotides line up with TRBD2. This CDR3 spans 14 amino acids. V gave up 6 bases and J gave up 4 bases; unmatched junction bases: 0. Germline V lookup: CDR1 MNHEY, CDR2 SMNVEV (reference sequence).